One TCR beta chain is described in this entry. Its antigen is currently unknown. This entry is derived from a study of PD-L1 blockade in urothelial cancer. Study overall: Patients with male sex and bladder-origin urothelial cancer accounted for about 85% of the roughly 30 enrolled. Individuals in the cohort had been given 0 to 3 earlier chemotherapy regimens. Overall study results and limits: A below-median TCR clonality in blood before treatment predicted better survival.

The time point is: pretreatment peripheral blood. Sampling of each patient yielded between 1 and 8 specimens, collected pretreatment and on-treatment. Repertoires were generated with immunoSEQ multiplex PCR, while TCRdb's copy carries only in-frame clones and drops some. The repertoire includes approximately 63,000 clones, about 81% of them detected once, and over 1.5% sits in the top ten. The germline gives CDR1 SGHNT, CDR2 YYREEE (reference sequence). V lost 2 bases and J lost 10, with 13 bases in between. The CDR3 is 14 residues long. This sequence originates from a man in his 70s with urothelial cancer. The rearrangement links TRBV5-4 to TRBJ1-6; a possible D gene is TRBD1 (5 bases). This specimen was PBMCs, taken around atezolizumab (anti-PD-L1) treatment. DNA for the CDR3: TGTGCCAGCAGCTTCAGGGATGAGAAATCACCCCTCCACTTT. It codes for CASSFRDEKSPLHF.